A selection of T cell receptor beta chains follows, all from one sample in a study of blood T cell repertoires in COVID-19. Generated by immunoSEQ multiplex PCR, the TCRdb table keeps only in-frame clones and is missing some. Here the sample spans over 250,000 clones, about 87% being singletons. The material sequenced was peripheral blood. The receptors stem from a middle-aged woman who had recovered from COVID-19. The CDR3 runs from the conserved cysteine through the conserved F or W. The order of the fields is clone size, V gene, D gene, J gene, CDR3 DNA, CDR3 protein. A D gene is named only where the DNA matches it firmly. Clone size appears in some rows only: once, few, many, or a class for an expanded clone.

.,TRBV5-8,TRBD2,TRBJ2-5,TGTGCCAGCAGCGCTGGCTCGACTAGCGGGGCACAAGAGACCCAGTACTTC,CASSAGSTSGAQETQYF
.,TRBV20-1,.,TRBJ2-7,TGCAGTGCTAGTCAGGGGTATTCCTACGAGCAGTACTTC,CSASQGYSYEQYF
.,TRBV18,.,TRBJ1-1,TGTGCCAGCTCGCCCCCTCAGGGAATGAGAACTGAAGCTTTCTTT,CASSPPQGMRTEAFF
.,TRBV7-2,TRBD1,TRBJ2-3,TGTGCCAGCAGCACCGGGACAGGGTCAGATACGCAGTATTTT,CASSTGTGSDTQYF
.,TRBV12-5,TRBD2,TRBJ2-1,TGTGCTAGTGGTCGGGCTAGCGGAGCCTCCTACAATGAGCAGTTCTTC,CASGRASGASYNEQFF
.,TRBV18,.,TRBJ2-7,TGTGCCAGCTCACCACCAAGCAAACCCTACGAGCAGTACTTC,CASSPPSKPYEQYF
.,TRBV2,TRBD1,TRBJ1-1,TGTGCCAGCAGTGAATCAGGGGGATGGATGAACACTGAAGCTTTCTTT,CASSESGGWMNTEAFF
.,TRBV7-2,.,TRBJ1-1,TGTGCCAGCAGCTTATACGGTTTGGGCGCGGGAACTGAAGCTTTCTTT,CASSLYGLGAGTEAFF
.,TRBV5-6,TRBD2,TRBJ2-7,TGTGCCAGCAGCCTGACTAGCGGGTCCCCCTACGAGCAGTACTTC,CASSLTSGSPYEQYF
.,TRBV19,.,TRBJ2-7,TGTGCCAGTAGTATCCTACAGGACTCCTACGAGCAGTACTTC,CASSILQDSYEQYF
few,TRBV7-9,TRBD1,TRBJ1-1,TGTGCCAGCAGCCGGACAGGGCCAATTTTTCGAGCTTTCTTT,CASSRTGPIFRAFF
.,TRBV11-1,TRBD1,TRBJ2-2,TGTGCCAGCAGCCCCGGGACAGGGTATCTTCCCGGGGAGCTGTTTTTT,CASSPGTGYLPGELFF
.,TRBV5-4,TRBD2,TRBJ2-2,TGTGCCAGCTCGGGAGGAGAAAACACCGGGGAGCTGTTTTTT,CASSGGENTGELFF
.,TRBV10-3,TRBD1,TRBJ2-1,TGTGCCATCACCCGACAGGGGCGGCTCAATGAGCAGTTCTTC,CAITRQGRLNEQFF
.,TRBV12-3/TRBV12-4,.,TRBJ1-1,TGTGCCAGCAGTCCCGGGAACACTGAAGCTTTCTTT,CASSPGNTEAFF
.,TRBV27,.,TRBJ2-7,TGTGCCAGCAGTGCTGGAGACTCCTACGAGCAGTACTTC,CASSAGDSYEQYF
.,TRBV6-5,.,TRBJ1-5,TGTGCCAGCGGGAGGCAGGGCAATCAGCCCCAGCATTTT,CASGRQGNQPQHF
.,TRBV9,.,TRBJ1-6,TGTGCCAGCAGCGTAGAAGGGGCCGGTTCACCCCTCCACTTT,CASSVEGAGSPLHF
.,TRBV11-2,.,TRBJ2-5,TGTGCCAGCAGCCGCACATTTTTGGGCGGGCAGACCCAGTACTTC,CASSRTFLGGQTQYF
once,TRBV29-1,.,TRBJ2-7,TGCAGCGTTGCCGGGCAGGGCACCTACGAGCAGTACTTC,CSVAGQGTYEQYF
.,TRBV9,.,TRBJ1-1,TGTGCCAGCAGCCCCCGGGGGGTTATGAACACTGAAGCTTTCTTT,CASSPRGVMNTEAFF
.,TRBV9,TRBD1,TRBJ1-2,TGTGCCAGCAGCGGCGGTAGGACAGGGAAGTCGGGCTACACCTTC,CASSGGRTGKSGYTF
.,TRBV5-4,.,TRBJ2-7,TGTGCCAGCAGCCCGGGTGGAGGTGCTGCGGGCTACGAGCAGTACTTC,CASSPGGGAAGYEQYF
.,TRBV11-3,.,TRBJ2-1,TGTGCCAGCAGCCTCCACAGGGACCCGTCGAGTACGCAGTTCTTC,CASSLHRDPSSTQFF
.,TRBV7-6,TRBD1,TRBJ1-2,TGTGCCAGCAGCCCCGGTGGGACAGGAGTCTATGGCTACACCTTC,CASSPGGTGVYGYTF
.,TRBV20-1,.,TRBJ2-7,TGCAGTGCTAGTGTACCGGGGAAGAGCTCCTACGAGCAGTACTTC,CSASVPGKSSYEQYF
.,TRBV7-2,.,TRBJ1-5,TGTGCCAGCAGTTTACAGGGAAATCAGCCCCAGCATTTT,CASSLQGNQPQHF
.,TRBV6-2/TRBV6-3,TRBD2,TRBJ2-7,TGTGCCAGCAGTCACATTCGGACTAGCGGGGGTTACGAGCAGTACTTC,CASSHIRTSGGYEQYF
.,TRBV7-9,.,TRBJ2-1,TGTGCCAGCAGCTCGAAGGGGGTAGGCGACAATGAGCAGTTCTTC,CASSSKGVGDNEQFF
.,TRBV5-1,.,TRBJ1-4,TGCGCCAGCAGCGAATACTATGGACAGTTGAATGAAAAACTGTTTTTT,CASSEYYGQLNEKLFF
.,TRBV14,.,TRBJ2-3,TGTGCCAGCAGCCAACGGAGGTATACGCAGTATTTT,CASSQRRYTQYF
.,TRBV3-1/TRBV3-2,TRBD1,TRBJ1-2,TGTGCCAGCAGGCTAGGACAGGGGAACTATGGCTACACCTTC,CASRLGQGNYGYTF
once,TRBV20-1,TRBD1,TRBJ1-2,TGCAGTGCTAGTGCTCAGGGGGCTAACTATGGCTACACCTTC,CSASAQGANYGYTF
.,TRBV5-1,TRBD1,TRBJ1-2,TGCGCCAGCAGCACCACCCCCGGGACAGGGTCCTATGGCTACACCTTC,CASSTTPGTGSYGYTF
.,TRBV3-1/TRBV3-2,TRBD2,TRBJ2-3,TGTGCCAGCAGCCAGGGTTTAGCGGGGGCCGGGGGAGATACGCAGTATTTT,CASSQGLAGAGGDTQYF
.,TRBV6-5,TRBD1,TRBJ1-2,TGTGCCAGCAGCCGTACAGGGGTTCATGGCTACACCTTC,CASSRTGVHGYTF
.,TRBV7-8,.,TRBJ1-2,TGTGCCAGCAGCTCATCCGGGAACTATGGCTACACCTTC,CASSSSGNYGYTF
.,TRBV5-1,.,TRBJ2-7,TGCGCCAGCAGCCCTACAGGGACCTACGAGCAGTACTTC,CASSPTGTYEQYF